These T cell receptor beta chains were read from a single sample in a study of T cell responses to AZD1222 COVID-19 vaccine. Profiled with immunoSEQ multiplex PCR; TCRdb holds only in-frame clones, not every one. The sample includes about 100,000 clones, roughly 87% of them seen just once. The sequences come from peripheral blood, collected on day 0 of AZD1222 vaccination. Source of these receptors: an adult in good health. CDR3s include the opening cysteine and the closing phenylalanine or tryptophan. Each record gives: J gene, V gene, CDR3 length, clone size, D gene, CDR3 protein, CDR3 DNA. A D gene is named only where the DNA matches it firmly. For some rows the clone size is stated as once, few or many, or as a class when expanded; others skip it.

j_call: TRBJ1-1; v_call: TRBV10-3; cdr3_length: 15; clone_size: .; d_call: .; cdr3_aa: CAISESQGTVTEAFF; cdr3_nt: TGTGCCATCAGTGAGTCACAGGGAACGGTCACTGAAGCTTTCTTT
j_call: TRBJ2-1; v_call: TRBV30; cdr3_length: 14; clone_size: once; d_call: TRBD2; cdr3_aa: CAWSKRGLWNEQFF; cdr3_nt: TGTGCCTGGAGTAAGCGGGGCCTTTGGAATGAGCAGTTCTTC
j_call: TRBJ1-5; v_call: TRBV10-3; cdr3_length: 16; clone_size: .; d_call: TRBD1; cdr3_aa: CAISESIATGDQPQHF; cdr3_nt: TGTGCCATCAGTGAGTCGATAGCGACAGGGGATCAGCCCCAGCATTTT
j_call: TRBJ1-1; v_call: TRBV5-1; cdr3_length: 15; clone_size: .; d_call: TRBD1; cdr3_aa: CASSTDGQGNTEAFF; cdr3_nt: TGCGCCAGCAGCACCGATGGACAGGGGAACACTGAAGCTTTCTTT
j_call: TRBJ2-6; v_call: TRBV5-1; cdr3_length: 19; clone_size: .; d_call: TRBD2; cdr3_aa: CASSLTSGSILSGANVLTF; cdr3_nt: TGCGCCAGCAGCTTGACTAGCGGGAGCATTCTATCTGGGGCCAACGTCCTGACTTTC
j_call: TRBJ2-7; v_call: TRBV11-2; cdr3_length: 17; clone_size: .; d_call: .; cdr3_aa: CASSPMGASGLLGEQYF; cdr3_nt: TGTGCCAGCAGCCCTATGGGGGCTAGCGGACTTTTGGGCGAGCAGTACTTC
j_call: TRBJ1-5; v_call: TRBV4-2; cdr3_length: 15; clone_size: .; d_call: TRBD1; cdr3_aa: CASSQGEGAGQPQHF; cdr3_nt: TGTGCCAGCAGCCAAGGGGAGGGGGCAGGGCAGCCCCAGCATTTT
j_call: TRBJ2-7; v_call: TRBV28; cdr3_length: 14; clone_size: .; d_call: .; cdr3_aa: CASSTFSGTEEQYF; cdr3_nt: TGTGCCAGCAGCACCTTTAGCGGAACTGAAGAGCAGTACTTC
j_call: TRBJ2-7; v_call: TRBV7-6; cdr3_length: 15; clone_size: .; d_call: .; cdr3_aa: CASSLGPKGSYEQYF; cdr3_nt: TGTGCCAGCAGCTTGGGGCCTAAGGGGTCCTACGAGCAGTACTTC
j_call: TRBJ2-1; v_call: TRBV28; cdr3_length: 19; clone_size: few; d_call: .; cdr3_aa: CASSLNDLRFFRGGNEQFF; cdr3_nt: TGTGCCAGCAGTTTAAATGATCTAAGGTTCTTCCGAGGGGGGAATGAGCAGTTCTTC
j_call: TRBJ1-1; v_call: TRBV4-1; cdr3_length: 15; clone_size: few; d_call: .; cdr3_aa: CASSQDYPGHTEAFF; cdr3_nt: TGCGCCAGCAGCCAAGATTACCCAGGGCACACTGAAGCTTTCTTT